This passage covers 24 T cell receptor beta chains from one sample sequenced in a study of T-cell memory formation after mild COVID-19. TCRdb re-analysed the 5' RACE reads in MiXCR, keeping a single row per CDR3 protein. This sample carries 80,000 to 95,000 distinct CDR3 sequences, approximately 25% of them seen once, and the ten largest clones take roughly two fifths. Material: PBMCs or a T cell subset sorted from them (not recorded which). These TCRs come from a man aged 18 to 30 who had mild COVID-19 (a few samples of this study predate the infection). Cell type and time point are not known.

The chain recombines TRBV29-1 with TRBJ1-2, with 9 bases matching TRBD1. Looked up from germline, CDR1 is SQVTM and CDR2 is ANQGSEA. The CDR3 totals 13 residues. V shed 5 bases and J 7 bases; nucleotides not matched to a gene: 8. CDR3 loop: CSVSGTGIVGYTF. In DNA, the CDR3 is TGCAGCGTTTCCGGGACAGGGATAGTTGGCTACACCTTC.

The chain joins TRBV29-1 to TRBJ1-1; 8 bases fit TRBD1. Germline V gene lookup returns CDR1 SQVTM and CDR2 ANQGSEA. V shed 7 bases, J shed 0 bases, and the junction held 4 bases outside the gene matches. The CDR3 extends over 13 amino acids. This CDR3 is CSDRDRMNTEAFF. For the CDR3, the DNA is TGCAGCGACCGGGACAGGATGAACACTGAAGCTTTCTTT.

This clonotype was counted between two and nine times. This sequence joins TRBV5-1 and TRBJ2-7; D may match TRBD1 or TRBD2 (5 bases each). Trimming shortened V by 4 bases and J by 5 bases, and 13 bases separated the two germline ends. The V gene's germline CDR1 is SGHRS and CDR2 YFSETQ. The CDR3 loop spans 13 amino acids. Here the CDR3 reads CASSAWGTDEQYV. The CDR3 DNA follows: TGCGCCAGCAGCGCGTGGGGGACCGACGAGCAGTACGTC.

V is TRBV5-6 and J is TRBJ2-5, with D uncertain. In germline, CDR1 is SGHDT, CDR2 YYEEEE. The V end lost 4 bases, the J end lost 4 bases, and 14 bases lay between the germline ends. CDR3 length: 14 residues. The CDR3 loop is CASSGYPLPETQYF. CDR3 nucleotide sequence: TGTGCCAGCAGCGGTTACCCCCTGCCAGAGACCCAGTACTTC.

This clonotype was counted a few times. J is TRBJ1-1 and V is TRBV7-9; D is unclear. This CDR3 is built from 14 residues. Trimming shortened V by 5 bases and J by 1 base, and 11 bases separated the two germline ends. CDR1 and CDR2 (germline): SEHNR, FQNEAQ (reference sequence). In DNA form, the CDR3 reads TGTGCCAGCAGCCGACCCGACAAGAACACTGAAGCTTTCTTT. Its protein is CASSRPDKNTEAFF.

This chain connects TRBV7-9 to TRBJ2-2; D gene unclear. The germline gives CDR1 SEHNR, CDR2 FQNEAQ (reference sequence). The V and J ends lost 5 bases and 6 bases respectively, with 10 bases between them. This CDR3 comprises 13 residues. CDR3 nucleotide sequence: TGTGCCAGCAGCCTAAACTCCGCCGGGGAGCTGTTTTTT. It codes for CASSLNSAGELFF.

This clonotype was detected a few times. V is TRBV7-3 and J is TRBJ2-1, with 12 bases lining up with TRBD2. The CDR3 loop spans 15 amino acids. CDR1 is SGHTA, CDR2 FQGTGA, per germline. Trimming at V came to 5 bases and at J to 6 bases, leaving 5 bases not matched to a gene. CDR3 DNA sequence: TGTGCCAGCAGCACAGGACTAGCGGGGCGCAATGAGCAGTTCTTC. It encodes CASSTGLAGRNEQFF.

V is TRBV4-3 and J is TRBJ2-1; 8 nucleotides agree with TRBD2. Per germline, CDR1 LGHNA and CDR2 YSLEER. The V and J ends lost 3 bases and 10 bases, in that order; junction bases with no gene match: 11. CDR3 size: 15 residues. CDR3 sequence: CASSQVVGRGEEQFF. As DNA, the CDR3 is TGCGCCAGCAGCCAGGTGGTGGGGCGGGGGGAGGAGCAGTTCTTC.

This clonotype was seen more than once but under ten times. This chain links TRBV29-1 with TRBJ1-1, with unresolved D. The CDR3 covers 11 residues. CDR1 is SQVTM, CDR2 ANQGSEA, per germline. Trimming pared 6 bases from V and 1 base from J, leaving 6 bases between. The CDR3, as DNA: TGCAGCGTCGAGCAGAACACTGAAGCTTTCTTT. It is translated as CSVEQNTEAFF.

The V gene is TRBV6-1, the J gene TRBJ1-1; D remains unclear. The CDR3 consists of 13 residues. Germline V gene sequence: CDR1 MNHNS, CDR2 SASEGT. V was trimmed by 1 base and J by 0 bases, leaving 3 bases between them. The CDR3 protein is CASSEGVNTEAFF. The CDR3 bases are TGTGCCAGCAGTGAAGGGGTGAACACTGAAGCTTTCTTT.

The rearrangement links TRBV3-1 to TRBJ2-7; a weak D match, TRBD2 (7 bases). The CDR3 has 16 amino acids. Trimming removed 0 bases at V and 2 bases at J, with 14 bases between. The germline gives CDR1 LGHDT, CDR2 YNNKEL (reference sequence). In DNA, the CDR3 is TGTGCCAGCAGCCAAGAGGAGGCGGGGGCCGCCTACGAGCAGTACTTC. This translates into CASSQEEAGAAYEQYF.

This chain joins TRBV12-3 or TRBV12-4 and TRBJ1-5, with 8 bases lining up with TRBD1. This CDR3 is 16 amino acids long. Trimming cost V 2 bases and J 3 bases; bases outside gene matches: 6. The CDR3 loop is CASSLSWDRSNQPQHF. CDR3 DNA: TGTGCCAGCAGTTTAAGTTGGGACAGGTCCAATCAGCCCCAGCATTTT.

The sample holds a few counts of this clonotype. The CDR3 region has the DNA TGCAGCGTTGAAGATGACAGAAGGGAGCAGTACTTC. The encoded protein is CSVEDDRREQYF. The gene calls are TRBV29-1 and TRBJ2-7; a weak D match, TRBD1 (5 bases). The germline gives CDR1 SQVTM, CDR2 ANQGSEA. Trimming took off 0 bases at V and 7 bases at J, with 10 bases between the two ends. The CDR3 sequence is 12 residues long.

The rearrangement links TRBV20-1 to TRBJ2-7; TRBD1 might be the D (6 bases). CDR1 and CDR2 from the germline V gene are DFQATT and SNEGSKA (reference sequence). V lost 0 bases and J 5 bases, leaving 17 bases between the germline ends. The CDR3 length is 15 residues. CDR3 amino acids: CSARDRGKSGHEQYF. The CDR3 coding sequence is TGCAGTGCTAGAGATAGGGGGAAGTCGGGCCACGAGCAGTACTTC.

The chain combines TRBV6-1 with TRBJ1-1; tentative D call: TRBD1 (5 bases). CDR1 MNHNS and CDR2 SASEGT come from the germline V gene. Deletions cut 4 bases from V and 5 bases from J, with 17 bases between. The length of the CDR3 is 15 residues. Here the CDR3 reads CASSGAGLGWTEAFF. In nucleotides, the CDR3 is TGTGCCAGCAGTGGGGCAGGGTTAGGATGGACTGAAGCTTTCTTT.

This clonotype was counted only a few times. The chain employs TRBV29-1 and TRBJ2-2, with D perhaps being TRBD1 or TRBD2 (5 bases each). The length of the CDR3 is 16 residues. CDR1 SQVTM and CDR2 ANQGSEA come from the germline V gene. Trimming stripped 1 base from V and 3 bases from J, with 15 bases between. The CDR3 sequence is CSVEGMGDVDTGELFF. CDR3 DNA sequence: TGCAGCGTTGAAGGAATGGGGGATGTGGACACCGGGGAGCTGTTTTTT.

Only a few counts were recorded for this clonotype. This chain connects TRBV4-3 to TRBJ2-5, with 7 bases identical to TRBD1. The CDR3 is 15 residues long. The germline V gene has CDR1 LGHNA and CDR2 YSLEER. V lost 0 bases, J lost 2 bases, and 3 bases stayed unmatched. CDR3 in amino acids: CASSQDGGQQETQYF. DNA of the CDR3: TGCGCCAGCAGCCAAGATGGGGGACAGCAAGAGACCCAGTACTTC.

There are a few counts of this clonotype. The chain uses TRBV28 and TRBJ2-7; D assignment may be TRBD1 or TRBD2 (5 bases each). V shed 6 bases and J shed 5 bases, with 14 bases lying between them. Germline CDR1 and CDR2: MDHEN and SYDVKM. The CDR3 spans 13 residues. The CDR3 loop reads CASSLESGHEQYV. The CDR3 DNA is TGTGCCAGCAGCCTCGAATCGGGGCACGAGCAGTACGTC.

The CDR3 region has the DNA TGCGCCAGCAGCCCAGGAGGGGGGTACCAGCCCCAGCATTTT. Translation: CASSPGGGYQPQHF. The chain recombines TRBV5-1 with TRBJ1-5, with a weak D call TRBD1 (6 bases). This CDR3 region has 14 residues. V lost 4 bases, J lost 7 bases, and 15 bases lay in between. Germline CDR1 SGHRS, CDR2 YFSETQ.

The CDR3 coding sequence is TGCGCCAGCAGCCCTCGAGATGCGGAGGTTGATACGCAGTATTTT. Protein sequence: CASSPRDAEVDTQYF. The chain joins TRBV4-3 to TRBJ2-3; D might be TRBD2 (5 bases). The CDR3 totals 15 residues. With 4 bases removed from V and 6 bases from J, the gap between germline ends came to 17 bases. The V gene's germline CDR1 is LGHNA and CDR2 YSLEER.

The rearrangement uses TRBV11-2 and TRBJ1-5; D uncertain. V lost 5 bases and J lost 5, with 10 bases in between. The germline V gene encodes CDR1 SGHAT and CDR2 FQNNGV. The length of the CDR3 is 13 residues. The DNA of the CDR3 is TGTGCCAGCAGCCAACGGTTCGATCAGCCCCAGCATTTT. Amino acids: CASSQRFDQPQHF. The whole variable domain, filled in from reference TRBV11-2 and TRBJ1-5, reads EAGVAQSPRYKIIEKRQSVAFWCNPISGHATLYWYQQILGQGPKLLIQFQNNGVVDDSQLPKDRFSAERLKGVDSTLKIQPAKLEDSAVYLCASSQRFDQPQHFGDGTRLSIL.

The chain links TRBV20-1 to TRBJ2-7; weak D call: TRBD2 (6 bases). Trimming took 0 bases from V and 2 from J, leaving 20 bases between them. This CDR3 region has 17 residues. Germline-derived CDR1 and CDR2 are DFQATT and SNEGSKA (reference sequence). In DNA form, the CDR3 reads TGCAGTGCTAGAGATCAGGTGGTTAGTCCGGGGGCCTACGAGCAGTACTTC. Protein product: CSARDQVVSPGAYEQYF.

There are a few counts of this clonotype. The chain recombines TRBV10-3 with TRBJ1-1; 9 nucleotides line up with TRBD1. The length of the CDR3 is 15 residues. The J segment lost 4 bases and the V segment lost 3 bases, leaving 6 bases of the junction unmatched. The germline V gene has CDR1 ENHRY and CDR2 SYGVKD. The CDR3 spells CAISDSRTGVTEAFF. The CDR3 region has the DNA TGTGCCATCAGTGATTCCCGGACAGGGGTCACTGAAGCTTTCTTT.

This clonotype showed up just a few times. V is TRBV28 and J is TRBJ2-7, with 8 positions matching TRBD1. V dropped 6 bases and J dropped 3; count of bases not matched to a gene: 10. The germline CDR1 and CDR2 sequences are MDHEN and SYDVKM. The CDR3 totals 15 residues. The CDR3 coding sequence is TGTGCCAGCAGCGGACAGGACAGGGCCTTCTACGAGCAGTACGTC. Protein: CASSGQDRAFYEQYV.